This T cell receptor beta chain emerged from a study of cytomegalovirus exposure and HLA in healthy donors (dated by TCRdb to the late 2010s). Notes on the research overall: An earlier analysis of several hundred of the donors reported 276 Gb of sequence data and around 120 million unique TCR beta sequences obtained from 150 million to 200 million T cells. An earlier analysis of approximately 630 of the donors applied high-throughput TCR beta sequencing to assess whether each TCR beta V gene segment acted as functional or pseudogenic. A later analysis re-examined previously published TCR beta repertoires from more than 600 donors and added high-resolution HLA genotyping to investigate patterns of TCR occurrence. About five DR-DQ haplotypes were treated as single units for association and clustering because of strong linkage in the cohort. The T cell repertoires of roughly 660 subjects were profiled by immunosequencing and related to cytomegalovirus serostatus. Rather than drawing on any new phenotypic data, the later analysis identified candidate immune exposures from TCR beta sequences and the way those sequences occurred across donors. Every repertoire in the discovery cohort had been generated on one and the same sequencing platform. Among under 450 genotyped donors of the cohort, an average of roughly 240,000 unique TCR beta nucleotide sequences were sequenced per donor, around a sixth of them non-productive. HLA typing included class I and class II loci at four-digit resolution. Besides the first cohort of 666 subjects, a separate validation cohort made up of roughly 120 different subjects was used. To predict cytomegalovirus infection status, the study combined high-throughput TCR immunosequencing, statistical association of individual TCRs with disease status, and machine learning. Donor age, sex, ethnicity and CMV serostatus were compiled alongside the repertoire data. Typing coverage differed by locus: A, B, C, DRB1 and DQB1 were typed in roughly 620-630 donors, DQA1 in about 500, DPA1 in over 600, and DPB1 in just under 490. A later genetic analysis used genome-wide SNP genotypes for about 65% of the roughly 670 donors, treating that subset as a discovery cohort. The study was designed to test whether signatures of past pathogen exposure could be identified by cataloging public T cell receptors. An early release covering roughly 600 HLA-typed donors comprised approximately 300 gigabases of sequencing data and around 80 million unique TCR sequences. Of the 398 genotyped donors, less than 85% were placed in the genetic ancestry cluster associated with self-reported Caucasian donors. What the research found in general, with its limitations: In vitro tests confirmed that a few of the cytomegalovirus-associated TCR beta chains recognize cytomegalovirus antigens. Linkage disequilibrium might explain the correlated functional status among segregating V segments, but an unknown experimental factor could not be excluded. According to a later analysis, parvovirus B19, influenza, CMV and Epstein-Barr virus appeared linked to several top co-occurrence clusters. At a false discovery rate of 0.05, a later analysis linked 16,000 or so TCR beta sequences to specific HLA alleles. A group of highly shared sequence variants was considered likely to be a technical artifact of the sequencing pipeline. Only TCR beta chains were sequenced in this cohort, and the absence of alpha or paired-chain data limited detectable features. Broadly in line with IMGT annotations, most TCR beta V segments showed up in productive rearrangements about 87% or about 30% of the time in an earlier analysis of around 550 of the donors. HLA typing was unavailable for some donors at each locus, so association tests used only the typed subset. The authors suggested that the approach could potentially be generalized to other disease states and immunological phenotypes. A later analysis found that HLA-associated TCR beta chains were more clonally expanded and had lower generation probabilities than equally common non-associated chains. A later analysis found that TCR association rates varied across HLA loci, with DRB1 alleles showing the most associated TCRs and HLA-C alleles the fewest. For the cohort, immune exposure information was limited to CMV serostatus. The earlier analysis of about 600 of the donors excluded roughly 17 rarely observed V segments, including chromosome 9 orphons, because counts were too low. The study listed 150 to 200 TCR beta chains as associated with cytomegalovirus. Across donors, most TCR sequences were observed very rarely, whereas some public TCRs were present in many individuals. Compared with the approximately 670-donor mean, donors in an Asian-associated ancestry cluster had fewer N-insertions in productive TCRs, according to a later genetic analysis. A later analysis found that most CMV-associated TCR beta chains appeared HLA-restricted, with HLA associations seemingly driven largely by CMV exposure. Roughly uniform sequencing depth across donors was assumed in presence/absence analyses, although this assumption may not hold. In both the original and validation cohorts, the classifier was reported to diagnose cytomegalovirus status with high specificity and sensitivity. Strong co-occurrence of HLA alleles, especially DR and DQ, made assigning TCR associations to individual alleles difficult. An association between a missense DCLRE1C variant and V-gene and J-gene trimming of TCR beta chains was found in a later genetic analysis and replicated in an independent cohort. Because the 87-base-pair reads could not distinguish some IMGT-functional V segments, including TRBV6-2 and TRBV6-3, those segments were excluded. A further reported finding was that TCR beta sequences accurately predicted the HLA-A and HLA-B alleles for most subjects in the first cohort.

Worth noting for this clone: The antigen this receptor binds is unknown. Nothing much larger sits one base from this clone, and base qualities are not available.

In total, 500 to 700 healthy bone marrow donors made up the cohort. All cohort members were sampled while nominally healthy, although unrecorded immune exposures were likely present. The donor tested CMV seronegative and was one of the 352 seronegative cohort members. Each donor provided a peripheral blood sample, and peripheral blood mononuclear cells were used for TCR beta sequencing. Genomic DNA was extracted from the blood cell samples with the Qiagen DNeasy Blood Extraction Kit. Library prep was done by the immunoSEQ multiplex PCR assay. A mixture of 60 forward primers for TCR Vbeta segments and 13 reverse primers for TCR Jbeta segments was used in the multiplex PCR. The CDR3 region of rearranged TCR beta genes was amplified from genomic DNA by a multiplex PCR assay. The amplified TCR beta libraries were sequenced on the Illumina HiSeq System as 87-base-pair reads. Concerning the study's data processing: A later analysis counted approximately 84 million unique TCR beta chains across the 700 or so repertoires, and 9 million to 14 million of these chains were shared by at least two donors. Raw reads were error-corrected and collapsed into unique sequences by a nearest-neighbor algorithm in which closely related sequences were merged to remove PCR and sequencing errors. V, D and J gene segments were assigned by aligning CDR3 sequences to IMGT reference sequences. For a sequence to be retained, a match of at least six nucleotides to both a V gene segment and a J gene segment was required. A rearrangement was called productive if the CDR3 had no stop codons and remained in frame with V and J, and every other rearrangement was called non-productive. Following IMGT convention, CDR3 was defined as the stretch from the second conserved V-encoded cysteine to the conserved J-encoded phenylalanine. In an earlier analysis of just under 600 of the donors, sequences lacking an unambiguous match to a single V gene segment were excluded. An earlier analysis of about 600 of the donors called V segments functional above 56.7% productive rearrangements and segregating when the between-donor standard deviation exceeded 5%. A statistical classification framework was built for diagnosing cytomegalovirus status from the catalog of TCR beta chain sequences. In a later analysis, TCR nucleotide sequences were compared against IMGT/GENE-DB human TR gene sequences so that V and J genes could be assigned. In a later analysis, CDR3 sequences and most-parsimonious VDJ recombination scenarios were assigned using the TCRdist pipeline. In a later analysis, every TCR beta chain was defined by the combination of its CDR3 amino acid sequence and its V-gene family, and reads without a unique V-gene family were dropped. A later analysis removed 600 or so highly shared, low-generation-probability nucleotide sequences to deal with suspected cross-contamination and a sequencing artifact. For each public chain, a later analysis derived a clonal expansion index from normalized ranks of inferred template counts within each repertoire. A later analysis computed generation probabilities with a VDJ recombination model fitted to out-of-frame rearrangements, and checked the results against IGoR. A later analysis scored TCR-TCR, TCR-HLA and TCR-CMV co-occurrence with hypergeometric tests, applying a repertoire-size bias correction to TCR pairs. A later analysis estimated false discovery rates by permuting HLA or CMV assignments 20 times. In a later analysis, co-occurring TCRs were grouped using DBSCAN, and TCRdist sequence similarity was added for clustering within HLA-allele-positive subsets. Repertoires with fewer than 30,000 or more than 120,000 public chains, plus five repertoires with anomalous nucleotide sharing, were excluded from co-occurrence clustering. TCRdb limited this immuneACCESS table to in-frame rearrangements with V and J called. A share of clones is missing; checked studies link under half to unresolved V genes, and the rest is unexplained. The DNA gave D and trimming, while V, J and clone size come from that table. This sample lists 85,000 to 120,000 clones; roughly 80% were detected once. The ten largest clones capture 3% to 4% of the sample.

The CDR3 goes from the cysteine to the phenylalanine over 15 residues. CDR3 DNA is the only sequence kept; it has 45 bases, read in frame from the first base. Trimming takes 2 bases from V and 6 bases from J, and the germline ends sit 14 bases apart. As encoded in the germline V gene, CDR1 is MNHEY while CDR2 is SVGAGI. This chain joins TRBV6-5 to TRBJ2-1, with the D gene uncertain. This TCR was recovered from a man between 60 and 75 years old in good health and CMV-seronegative. The sequencing sample was made of PBMCs. This receptor has the CDR3 CASSYASSKSNEQFF. The nucleotides are TGTGCCAGCAGTTACGCCAGTAGCAAGAGCAATGAGCAGTTCTTC.